This TCR beta chain was observed in a study of technical replicates of blood from a handful of donors. Assay: immunoSEQ multiplex PCR; the TCRdb copy retains only in-frame clones and omits some. The table records about 80,000 clones, 98% of them present only once. This CDR3 spans 17 amino acids. CDR1 is MDHEN and CDR2 is SYDVKM in the germline V gene. The J segment lost 3 bases and the V segment lost 6 bases, leaving 5 bases of the junction unmatched. V usage is TRBV28 and J usage is TRBJ2-6, with 13 bases that match TRBD2. The clonotype was recovered from a human donor in good health. Sequences were obtained from T cells isolated from PBMCs. DNA of the CDR3: TGTGCCAGCAGCCCCGGGACTAGCGGGAATGGGGCCAACGTCCTGACTTTC. Translating gives CASSPGTSGNGANVLTF.